Here is one T cell receptor (beta chain) with its context. Germline V CDR1 and CDR2: MNHEY, SMNVEV (reference sequence). V shed 5 bases and J 3 bases; nucleotides not matched to a gene: 10. This CDR3 spans 16 amino acids. Once RNA had been extracted, it was reverse transcribed into cDNA to act as the sequencing template. The method was immunoSEQ multiplex PCR; TCRdb's version includes in-frame clones alone and lacks a portion of them. Here the sample spans 150,000 to 200,000 clones, about 66% being singletons. This entry comes from a study of CD8+ T cells in alopecia areata. The TCR comes from a human donor with alopecia areata. The specimen comprised CD8+ T cells sorted from blood, sampled at week 0. The chain links TRBV27 to TRBJ2-1; 7 nucleotides align to TRBD2. CDR3 DNA sequence: TGTGCCAGCAGTCCCCCTAGCGGCGCCTACTACAATGAGCAGTTCTTC. Encoded protein: CASSPPSGAYYNEQFF.